This T cell receptor (beta chain) was sequenced in a study of post-analysis software for immune sequencing data. Whole-study results and caveats: Controls showed significantly higher normalized Chao1 diversity than did multiple sclerosis patients. Batch-matched samples strongly co-clustered by F measure. Among a few TRBV segments more frequent in patients than controls were TRBV5-6, TRBV5-1 and TRBV20-1.

Each TCR beta cDNA library carried unique molecular identifiers. Around 500,000 cDNA molecules were obtained from 1 to 10 million T cells. TCRdb re-analysed the PCR reads in MiXCR, keeping a single row per CDR3 protein. The data hold some 500,000 distinct CDR3 sequences, with approximately 45% observed a single time. This clonotype turned up a few times. Its antigen is not identified. Germline assignment: CDR1 MDHEN and CDR2 SYDVKM. This CDR3 is 14 amino acids long. Trimming left V 2 bases short and J 5 bases short, with 12 bases between. Sequenced material: blood. This sequence joins TRBV28 and TRBJ2-5; tentative D call: TRBD2 (5 bases). The source is a girl aged 10 to 17 with multiple sclerosis. CDR3 sequence reads: CASSLPRAGETQYF. CDR3 bases: TGTGCCAGCAGTTTACCGAGGGCCGGGGAGACCCAGTACTTC.